The next 2 T cell receptor beta chains were all read from a single sample in a study of shared clonotypes between healthy human individuals. Repertoires were generated with immunoSEQ multiplex PCR, while TCRdb's copy carries only in-frame clones and drops some. The data show 600,000 or so clones, about 98% seen once. It was CD45RO-negative cells, positively selected for CCR7, that made up naive CD8 cells, with terminally differentiated effector memory CD45RA+ cells excluded. What was sequenced was naive CD8+ T cells sorted from blood. Receptor source: a man between 25 and 39 years old in good health.

The genes are TRBV7-9 and TRBJ2-2; D unclear. The V end lost 4 bases, the J end lost 7 bases, and 19 bases lay between the germline ends. The germline gives CDR1 SEHNR, CDR2 FQNEAQ (reference sequence). This CDR3 has 16 amino acids. The CDR3 loop is CASSSPGTRMVGELFF. The DNA of the CDR3 is TGTGCCAGCAGCTCCCCCGGCACGCGGATGGTCGGGGAGCTGTTTTTT.

This chain uses TRBV15 with TRBJ1-1, with a weak D call TRBD1 (5 bases). The germline CDR1 and CDR2 sequences are LNHNV and YYDKDF (reference sequence). The V end was cut by 1 base, the J end by 4 bases, with 13 bases between. This CDR3 comprises 15 residues. Here the CDR3 reads CATSRVGNGGTEAFF. CDR3 bases: TGTGCCACCAGCAGAGTTGGGAATGGGGGCACTGAAGCTTTCTTT.